A selection of T cell receptor beta chains follows, all from one sample in a study of blood T cell repertoires in COVID-19. Some clones are missing from TCRdb's copy, which holds only in-frame ones; the method was immunoSEQ multiplex PCR. The sample holds approximately 70,000 clones; more than 85% are singletons and the top ten take about 12%. The specimen sequenced was peripheral blood. The receptors were sampled from a human donor with active COVID-19. The donor label of this sample is uncertain. CDR3s include the opening cysteine and the closing phenylalanine or tryptophan. Expanded clones are given a class, and other clones once, few, many or no size at all.

j_call,clone_size,v_call,cdr3_aa
TRBJ2-7,.,TRBV28,CASSYGTYEQYF
TRBJ2-3,.,TRBV6-2/TRBV6-3,CASSYTADTQYF
TRBJ1-4,.,TRBV28,CASSLGQGYEKLFF
TRBJ1-5,.,TRBV18,CASSPGREQPQHF
TRBJ2-7,.,TRBV7-8,CASSWTGGAVSYEQYF
TRBJ1-2,.,TRBV7-9,CASSLAGAGYGYTF
TRBJ1-2,once,TRBV28,CASSSPTGGLGGYTF
TRBJ2-7,.,TRBV4-3,CASSQESLAGGHEQYF
TRBJ2-2,.,TRBV4-1,CASSQEVPWANTGELFF
TRBJ2-3,.,TRBV5-1,CASKGADTDTQYF
TRBJ1-2,.,TRBV3-1/TRBV3-2,CASTRRGSDYGYTF
TRBJ2-5,.,TRBV18,CASLRTSGGETQYF
TRBJ2-7,.,TRBV6-5,CASSHRDIEYEQYF
TRBJ1-5,.,TRBV28,CASSPRQTGQPQHF
TRBJ2-3,.,TRBV30,CAWSVGQNTDTQYF
TRBJ1-3,.,TRBV5-4,CASSLPGAEGNTIYF
TRBJ2-2,.,TRBV28,CASSPLPPIVGELFF
TRBJ2-7,once,TRBV28,CASRGGSYEQYF
TRBJ1-1,.,TRBV5-1,CASSPPDRGVNTEAFF
TRBJ2-7,.,TRBV11-2,CASSLGTGPYYEQYF
TRBJ1-6,.,TRBV28,CASMEGHNSPLHF
TRBJ2-7,once,TRBV18,CASTAPSSYEQYF
TRBJ2-7,few,TRBV6-2/TRBV6-3,CASSYAGGSYEQYF
TRBJ2-7,.,TRBV19,CASSLAGTGSYEQYF
TRBJ2-1,.,TRBV16,CASSPTLGGSEFF
TRBJ1-5,.,TRBV28,CASRIGGTSQPQHF
TRBJ2-2,.,TRBV2,CAATDRVTGELFF
TRBJ2-7,.,TRBV28,CASSFGLAGAYEQYF
TRBJ2-1,.,TRBV19,CASSIPQSSYNEQFF
TRBJ1-4,once,TRBV6-5,CATKTGSFEKLFF
TRBJ2-3,.,TRBV24-1,CATSEAGTGQYF
TRBJ2-3,.,TRBV30,CAWSGIAGARTDTQYF
TRBJ2-1,.,TRBV19,CASSISAAGGNNEQFF
TRBJ1-1,.,TRBV19,CASSRTENTEAFF
TRBJ2-7,.,TRBV28,CASRERDRVYEQYF
TRBJ1-2,.,TRBV28,CASRTGGFGYTF
TRBJ2-5,.,TRBV28,CASSSQLSGGYETQYF
TRBJ2-2,.,TRBV7-2,CASSLGLSGRRRSGELFF